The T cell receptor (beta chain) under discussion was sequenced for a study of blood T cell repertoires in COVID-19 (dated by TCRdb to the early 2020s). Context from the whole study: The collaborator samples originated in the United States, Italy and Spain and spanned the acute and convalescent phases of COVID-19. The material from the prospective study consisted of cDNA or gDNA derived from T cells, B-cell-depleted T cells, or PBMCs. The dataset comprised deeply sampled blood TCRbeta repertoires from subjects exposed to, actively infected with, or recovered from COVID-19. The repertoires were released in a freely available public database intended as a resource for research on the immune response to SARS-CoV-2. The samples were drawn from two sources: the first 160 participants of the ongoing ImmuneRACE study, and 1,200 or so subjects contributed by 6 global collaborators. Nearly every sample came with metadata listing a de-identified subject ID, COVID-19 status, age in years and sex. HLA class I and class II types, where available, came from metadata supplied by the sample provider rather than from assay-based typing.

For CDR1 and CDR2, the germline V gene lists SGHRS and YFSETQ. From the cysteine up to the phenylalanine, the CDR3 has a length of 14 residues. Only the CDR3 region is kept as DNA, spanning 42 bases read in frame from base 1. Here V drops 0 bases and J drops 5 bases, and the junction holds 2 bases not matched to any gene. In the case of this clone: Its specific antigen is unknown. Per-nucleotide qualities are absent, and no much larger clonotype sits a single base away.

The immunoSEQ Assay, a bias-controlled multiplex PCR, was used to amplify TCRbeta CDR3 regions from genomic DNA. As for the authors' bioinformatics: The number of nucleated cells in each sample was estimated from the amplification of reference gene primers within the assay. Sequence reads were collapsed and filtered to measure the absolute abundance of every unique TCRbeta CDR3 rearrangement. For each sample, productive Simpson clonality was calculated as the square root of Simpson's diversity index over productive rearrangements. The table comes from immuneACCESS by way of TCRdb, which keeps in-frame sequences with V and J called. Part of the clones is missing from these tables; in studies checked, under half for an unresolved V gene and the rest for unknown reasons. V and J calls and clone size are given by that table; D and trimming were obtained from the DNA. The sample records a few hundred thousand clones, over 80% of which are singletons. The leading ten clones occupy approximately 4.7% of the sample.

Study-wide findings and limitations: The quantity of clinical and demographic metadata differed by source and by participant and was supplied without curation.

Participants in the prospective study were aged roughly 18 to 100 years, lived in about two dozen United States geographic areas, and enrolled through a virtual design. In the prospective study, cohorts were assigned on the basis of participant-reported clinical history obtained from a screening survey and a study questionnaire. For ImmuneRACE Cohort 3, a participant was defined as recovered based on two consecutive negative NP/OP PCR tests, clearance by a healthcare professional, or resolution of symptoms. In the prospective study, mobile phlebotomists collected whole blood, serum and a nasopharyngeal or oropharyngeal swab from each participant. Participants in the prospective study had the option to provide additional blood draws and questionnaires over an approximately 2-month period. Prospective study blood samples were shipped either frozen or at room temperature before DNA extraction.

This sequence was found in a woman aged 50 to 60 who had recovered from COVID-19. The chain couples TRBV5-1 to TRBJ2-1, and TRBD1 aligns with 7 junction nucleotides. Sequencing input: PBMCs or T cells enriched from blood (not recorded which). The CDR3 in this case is CASSLDRGHNEQFF. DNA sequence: TGCGCCAGCAGCTTGGACAGGGGACACAATGAGCAGTTCTTC. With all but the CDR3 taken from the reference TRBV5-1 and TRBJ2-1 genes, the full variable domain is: KAGVTQTPRYLIKTRGQQVTLSCSPISGHRSVSWYQQTPGQGLQFLFEYFSETQRNKGNFPGRFSGRQFSNSRSEMNVSTLELGDSALYLCASSLDRGHNEQFFGPGTRLTVL.